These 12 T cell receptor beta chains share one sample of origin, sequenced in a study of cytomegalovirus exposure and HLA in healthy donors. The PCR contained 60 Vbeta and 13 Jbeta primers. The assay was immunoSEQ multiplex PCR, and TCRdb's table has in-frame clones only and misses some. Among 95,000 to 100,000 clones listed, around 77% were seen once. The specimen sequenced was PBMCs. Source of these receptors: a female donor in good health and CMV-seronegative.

CDR3 sequence (DNA): TGTGCCAGCACCTTGGGACAGGTTCATAATTCACCCCTCCACTTT. This codes for CASTLGQVHNSPLHF. The genes are TRBV27 and TRBJ1-6, with 8 bases aligning to TRBD1. This CDR3 contains 15 residues. Germline CDR1 MNHEY, CDR2 SMNVEV (reference sequence). The V segment lost 7 bases and the J segment 5 bases; nucleotides outside the gene matches: 7.

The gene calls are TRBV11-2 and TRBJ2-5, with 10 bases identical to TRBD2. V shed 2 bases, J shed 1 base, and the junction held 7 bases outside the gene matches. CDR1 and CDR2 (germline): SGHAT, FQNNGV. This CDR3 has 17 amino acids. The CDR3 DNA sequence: TGTGCCAGCAGCTTATCCGGGGCTAGCGGGGGCCAAGAGACCCAGTACTTC. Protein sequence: CASSLSGASGGQETQYF.

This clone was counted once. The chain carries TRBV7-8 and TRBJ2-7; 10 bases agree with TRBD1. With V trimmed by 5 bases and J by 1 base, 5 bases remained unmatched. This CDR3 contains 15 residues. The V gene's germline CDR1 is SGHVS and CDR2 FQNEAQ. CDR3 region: CASSLRQGASYEQYF. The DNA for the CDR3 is TGTGCCAGCAGCCTGCGACAGGGGGCTTCCTACGAGCAGTACTTC. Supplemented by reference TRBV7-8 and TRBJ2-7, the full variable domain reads GAGVSQSPRYKVAKRGQDVALRCDPISGHVSLFWYQQALGQGPEFLTYFQNEAQLDKSGLPSDRFFAERPEGSVSTLKIQRTQQEDSAVYLCASSLRQGASYEQYFGPGTRLTVT.

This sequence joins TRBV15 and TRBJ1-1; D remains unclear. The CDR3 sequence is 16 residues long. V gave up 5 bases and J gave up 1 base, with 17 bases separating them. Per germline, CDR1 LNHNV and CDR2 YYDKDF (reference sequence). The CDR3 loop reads CATSDLIWGGNTEAFF. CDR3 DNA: TGTGCCACCAGCGACCTGATTTGGGGAGGGAACACTGAAGCTTTCTTT.

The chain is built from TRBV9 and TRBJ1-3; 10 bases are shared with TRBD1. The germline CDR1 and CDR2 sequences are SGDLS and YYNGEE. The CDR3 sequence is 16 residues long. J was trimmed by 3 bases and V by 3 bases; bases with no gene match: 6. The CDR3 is CASSEMTGGFGNTIYF. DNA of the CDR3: TGTGCCAGCAGCGAGATGACAGGGGGCTTTGGAAACACCATATATTTT.

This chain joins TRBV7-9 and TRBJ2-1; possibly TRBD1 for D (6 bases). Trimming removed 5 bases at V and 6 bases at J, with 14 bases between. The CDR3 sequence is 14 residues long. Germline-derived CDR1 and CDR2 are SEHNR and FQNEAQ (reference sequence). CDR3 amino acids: CASSLIGQLNEQFF. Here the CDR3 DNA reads TGTGCCAGCAGCCTTATAGGACAGCTCAATGAGCAGTTCTTC.

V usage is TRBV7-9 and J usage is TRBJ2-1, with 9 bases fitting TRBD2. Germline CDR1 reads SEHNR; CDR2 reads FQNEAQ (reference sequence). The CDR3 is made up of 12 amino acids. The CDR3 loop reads CAIPGGRVEQFF. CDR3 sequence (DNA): TGTGCAATTCCGGGCGGGAGGGTTGAGCAGTTCTTC.

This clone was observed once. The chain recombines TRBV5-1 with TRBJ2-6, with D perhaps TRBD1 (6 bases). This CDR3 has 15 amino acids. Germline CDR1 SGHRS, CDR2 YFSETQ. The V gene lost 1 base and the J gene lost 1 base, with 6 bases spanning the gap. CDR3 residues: CASSLTGSGANVLTF. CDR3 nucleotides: TGCGCCAGCAGCTTGACAGGGTCTGGGGCCAACGTCCTGACTTTC.

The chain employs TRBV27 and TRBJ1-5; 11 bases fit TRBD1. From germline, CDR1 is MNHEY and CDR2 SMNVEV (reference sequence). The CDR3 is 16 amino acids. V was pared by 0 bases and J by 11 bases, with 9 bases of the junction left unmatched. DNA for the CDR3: TGTGCCAGCAGTTTATCGGGGACAGGGGGGAGGGGAACCCAGCATTTT. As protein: CASSLSGTGGRGTQHF.

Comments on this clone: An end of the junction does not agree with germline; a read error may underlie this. CDR3 bases: TGTTCCAGCAGCTTATCCGGGCAGGGCAAAGTTTTGTACGAGCAGTACTTC. This translates into CSSSLSGQGKVLYEQYF. V gene TRBV7-9 combines with J gene TRBJ2-7; D may be TRBD1 (5 bases). This CDR3 has 17 amino acids. Germline CDR1 reads SEHNR; CDR2 reads FQNEAQ (reference sequence).

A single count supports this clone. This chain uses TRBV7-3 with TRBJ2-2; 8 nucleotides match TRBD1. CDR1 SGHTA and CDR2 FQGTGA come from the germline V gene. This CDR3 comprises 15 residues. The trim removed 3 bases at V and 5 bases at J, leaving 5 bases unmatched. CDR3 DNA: TGTGCCAGCAGCTTCAGGGGGCAAGGGACCGGGGAGCTGTTTTTT. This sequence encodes CASSFRGQGTGELFF.

The CDR3: CASSIEGQGRETQYF. The CDR3 coding sequence is TGTGCCAGTAGTATAGAGGGACAGGGGAGAGAGACCCAGTACTTC. The V call is TRBV19, the J call TRBJ2-5; the match to TRBD1 covers 10 bases. The CDR3 loop spans 15 amino acids. Germline CDR1 LNHDA, CDR2 SQIVND (reference sequence). Trimming cost V 0 bases and J 4 bases; bases outside gene matches: 2.